This T cell receptor (beta chain) appears in the sequencing data of a study of low-dose radiotherapy and immunotherapy resistance in tumors. Alpha- and beta-chain coverage of first-strand cDNA came from TRAV- and TRBV-specific primers. TCRs underwent about 20 PCR cycles of amplification with a constant-region primer and V-primer adapter. It was by in vitro transcription that isolated mRNA was amplified. MiXCR was run by TCRdb on the reads, yielding one entry per CDR3 protein. Of 65,000 to 100,000 distinct CDR3 sequences in the sample, roughly a sixth were seen once. At least ten counts were recorded for this clonotype. The time point was: before trial treatment. V lost 4 bases and J lost 1, with 25 bases in between. Germline CDR1 MNHNY, CDR2 SVGAGI (reference sequence). The CDR3 runs to 19 residues.

The chain links TRBV6-6 to TRBJ1-1, with D perhaps TRBD1 (5 bases). The receptor was isolated from a male donor with prostate cancer. The sequencing used PBMCs, collected before treatment. The CDR3: CASSSSGGRTIQGNTEAFF. CDR3 nucleotide sequence: TGTGCCAGCAGTTCCAGTGGAGGCAGGACAATCCAGGGGAACACTGAAGCTTTCTTT.